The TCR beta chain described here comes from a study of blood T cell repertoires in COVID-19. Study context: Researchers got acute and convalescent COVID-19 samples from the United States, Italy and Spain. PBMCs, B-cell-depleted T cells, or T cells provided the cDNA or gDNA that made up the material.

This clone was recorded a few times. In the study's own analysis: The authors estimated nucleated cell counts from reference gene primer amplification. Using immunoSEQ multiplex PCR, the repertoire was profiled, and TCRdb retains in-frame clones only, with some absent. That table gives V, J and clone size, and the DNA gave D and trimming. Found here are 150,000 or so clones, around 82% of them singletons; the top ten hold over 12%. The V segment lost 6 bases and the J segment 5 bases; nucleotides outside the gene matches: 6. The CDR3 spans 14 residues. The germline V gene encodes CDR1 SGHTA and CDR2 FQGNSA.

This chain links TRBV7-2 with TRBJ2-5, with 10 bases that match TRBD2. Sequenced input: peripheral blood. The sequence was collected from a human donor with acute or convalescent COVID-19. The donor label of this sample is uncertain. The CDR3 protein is CASSLAGAGETQYF. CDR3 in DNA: TGTGCCAGCAGTCTAGCGGGGGCCGGGGAGACCCAGTACTTC.